Here is one T cell receptor (beta chain) with its context. Its cognate antigen is unknown. Sequencing was performed with immunoSEQ multiplex PCR; in TCRdb, only in-frame clones are kept and a portion is missing. This sample carries tens of thousands of clones, approximately 89% of them seen once, and the ten largest clones take over 2%. This entry belongs to a study of a mutant IDH1 vaccine in newly diagnosed glioma. For the study at large: Visit V12 was conducted at week 35 as the safety follow-up. Visit V13 came later, at week 47.

General study results and limits: Changes in top peripheral clonotypes did not appear linked to pseudoprogression.

Regarding time point: week 47, end of study. Every vaccine dose comprised 300 ug of mutant IDH1 20-mer peptide plus topical imiquimod. Sequencing used PBMCs, obtained from a glioma patient whose treatment included an IDH1 peptide vaccine. This clonotype originated in a man aged 40-50 years with glioma.

In DNA, the CDR3 is TGTGCCAGCAGTTCCCTCACCTTGTCCTACGAGCAGTACTTC. The encoded protein is CASSSLTLSYEQYF. V is TRBV28 and J is TRBJ2-7, with D unclear. The ends were cut back, 4 bases at V and 1 base at J, with 11 bases in the middle. CDR1 MDHEN and CDR2 SYDVKM come from the germline V gene. The CDR3 is 14 residues long.